The 27 T cell receptor beta chains listed next were all sequenced from one sample in a study of T cells after yellow fever vaccination. TCRdb reanalysed the 5' RACE reads using MiXCR and keeps one entry per CDR3 protein. The table records about 300,000 distinct CDR3 sequences, approximately 8% of them present only once. Sequencing used CD4+ T cells sorted from PBMCs, obtained 5 days after the yellow fever booster vaccination. These receptors came from a man in his late teens or twenties who received the YFV17D yellow fever vaccine.

At least ten counts were recorded for this clonotype. This chain joins TRBV5-1 and TRBJ2-7; 9 bases fit TRBD1. CDR3 length equals 14 residues. V was clipped by 4 bases and J by 4 bases; unmatched bases: 6. From germline, CDR1 is SGHRS and CDR2 YFSETQ. The CDR3 loop reads CASSPGQGVYEQYF. In DNA form, the CDR3 reads TGCGCCAGCAGCCCGGGACAGGGAGTTTACGAGCAGTACTTC.

This clonotype showed up many times. The chain employs TRBV9 and TRBJ2-5, with TRBD1 matching over 9 bases. The V gene's germline CDR1 is SGDLS and CDR2 YYNGEE. The CDR3 sequence is 16 residues long. J lost 2 bases, V lost 1 base, and 6 bases had no gene match. The CDR3 region is CASSVKGQGGQETQYF. The CDR3 coding sequence is TGTGCCAGCAGCGTAAAGGGACAGGGCGGACAAGAGACCCAGTACTTC.

This clonotype was counted many times. The chain carries TRBV6-6 and TRBJ1-3; D is possibly TRBD1 (5 bases). CDR1 MNHNY and CDR2 SVGAGI come from the germline V gene (reference sequence). The CDR3 covers 15 residues. Trimming removed 0 bases from V and 4 bases from J, with 10 bases in between. The CDR3 DNA reads TGTGCCAGCAGTTACTCGGGGGGTACCGGAAACACCATATATTTT. Translated: CASSYSGGTGNTIYF.

The chain has TRBV6-2 or TRBV6-3 and TRBJ1-2; D is unclear. Germline V gene lookup returns CDR1 MNHEY and CDR2 SVGEGT. The CDR3 length is 13 residues. V was pared by 6 bases and J by 3 bases, with 11 bases between. CDR3 region: CASSQPPDYGYTF. In nucleotides, the CDR3 is TGTGCCAGCAGCCAACCACCGGACTATGGCTACACCTTC.

The chain joins TRBV2 to TRBJ2-3, with TRBD1 as a possible D gene (6 bases). Germline V lookup: CDR1 SNHLY, CDR2 FYNNEI. This CDR3 comprises 14 residues. V was clipped by 8 bases and J by 6 bases, with 18 bases between them. Here the CDR3 reads CASSPDSPGDTQYF. CDR3 DNA: TGTGCCAGCTCGCCGGACAGCCCTGGGGATACGCAGTATTTT.

V gene TRBV3-1 combines with J gene TRBJ2-1, with 12 bases aligning to TRBD2. With 1 base clipped from V and 5 bases from J, the junction kept 3 bases outside the gene matches. CDR1 and CDR2 from the germline V gene are LGHDT and YNNKEL (reference sequence). The CDR3 has 16 residues. The CDR3 DNA is TGTGCCAGCAGCCAAGGGACTAGCGGGGCTAACAATGAGCAGTTCTTC. Translating gives CASSQGTSGANNEQFF.

This clonotype was observed a handful of times. V gene TRBV15 combines with J gene TRBJ2-7; D gene ambiguous. Germline CDR1 is LNHNV and CDR2 is YYDKDF (reference sequence). Deletions cut 2 bases from V and 4 bases from J, with 18 bases between. The CDR3 has 16 amino acids. The CDR3 sequence: CATSRRPSLSRYEQYF. For the CDR3, the DNA is TGTGCCACCAGCAGAAGACCCAGTTTATCTCGGTACGAGCAGTACTTC.

The chain employs TRBV5-1 and TRBJ2-3; possibly TRBD2 for D (5 bases). Trimming removed 2 bases from V and 8 bases from J, with 12 bases in between. From germline, CDR1 is SGHRS and CDR2 YFSETQ. The CDR3 spans 13 residues. DNA of the CDR3: TGCGCCAGCAGCTTCCTAGCCTCCGGTACGCAGTATTTT. Protein: CASSFLASGTQYF.

This clonotype has ten or more counts. This chain uses TRBV4-3 with TRBJ1-2, with TRBD1 matching over 7 bases. The CDR3 covers 15 residues. The V segment lost 0 bases and the J segment 8 bases; nucleotides outside the gene matches: 9. Germline V CDR1 and CDR2: LGHNA, YSLEER. The CDR3, as DNA: TGCGCCAGCAGCCAAGATTTGGGCAGGGGGGACGGCTACACCTTC. It encodes CASSQDLGRGDGYTF.

The J gene is TRBJ1-6, the V gene TRBV7-9, with a weak D call TRBD1 (5 bases). The V end lost 1 base, the J end lost 6 bases, and 13 bases lay between the germline ends. CDR3 length: 16 residues. Germline loops: CDR1 SEHNR, CDR2 FQNEAQ (reference sequence). The CDR3, as DNA: TGTGCCAGCAGCTTAGGGTCAGGGAATTTTAATTCACCCCTCCACTTT. It codes for CASSLGSGNFNSPLHF.

This clonotype has ten or more counts. The chain recombines TRBV2 with TRBJ2-3; possibly TRBD1 or TRBD2 for D (5 bases each). CDR1 and CDR2 (germline): SNHLY, FYNNEI. V was clipped by 6 bases and J by 6 bases, with 7 bases between them. CDR3 length: 11 residues. The CDR3: CASRGEDTQYF. CDR3 DNA sequence: TGTGCCAGCAGAGGGGAGGATACGCAGTATTTT. The whole variable domain, remainder taken from reference TRBV2 and TRBJ2-3, is EPEVTQTPSHQVTQMGQEVILRCVPISNHLYFYWYRQILGQKVEFLVSFYNNEISEKSEIFDDQFSVERPDGSNFTLKIRSTKLEDSAMYFCASRGEDTQYFGPGTRLTVL.

The chain is built from TRBV20-1 and TRBJ1-1, with D possibly being TRBD1 (6 bases). Deletions cut 6 bases from V and 5 bases from J, with 16 bases between. The CDR3 is made up of 13 amino acids. Germline-derived CDR1 and CDR2 are DFQATT and SNEGSKA (reference sequence). CDR3 DNA: TGCAGTGCCCCAACAGGGTCATCTACTGAAGCTTTCTTT. It is translated as CSAPTGSSTEAFF.

This clonotype was seen only a few times. The rearrangement uses TRBV4-3 and TRBJ1-2, with D maybe TRBD1 (5 bases). The CDR3 is made up of 15 amino acids. Deletions cut 2 bases from V and 5 bases from J, with 15 bases between. The germline V gene encodes CDR1 LGHNA and CDR2 YSLEER. The CDR3 DNA follows: TGCGCCAGCAGCCAACAAACTCAGGGATGGTATGGCTACACCTTC. Translated, it gives CASSQQTQGWYGYTF.

The gene calls are TRBV4-3 and TRBJ2-3; D not resolved. V was shortened by 3 bases and J by 1 base, with 8 bases between the two germline ends. Germline V CDR1 and CDR2: LGHNA, YSLEER. The CDR3 is 14 residues long. CDR3 DNA: TGCGCCAGCAGCCATAGTGGGGGCACAGATACGCAGTATTTT. It encodes CASSHSGGTDTQYF.

This clonotype has only a few counts. The chain carries TRBV5-1 and TRBJ2-7; no clear D gene. V was pared by 0 bases and J by 2 bases, with 12 bases between. The CDR3 covers 15 residues. Germline V gene data show CDR1 as SGHRS and CDR2 as YFSETQ. The CDR3, as DNA: TGCGCCAGCAGCTTGGGGGTCGTGGGCCCCTACGAGCAGTACGTC. This gives the protein CASSLGVVGPYEQYV.

This clonotype was observed a handful of times. The rearrangement uses TRBV6-5 and TRBJ1-1; TRBD1 matches 7 bases. The CDR3 runs 13 residues. V lost 7 bases to trimming and J lost 8 bases; unmatched junction nucleotides: 10. CDR1 and CDR2 from the germline V gene are MNHEY and SVGAGI. The chain's CDR3 is CASTLDRATEAFF. The CDR3 DNA reads TGTGCCAGCACTCTTGACAGGGCAACCGAAGCTTTCTTT.

This clonotype was counted ten times or more. The chain links TRBV7-9 to TRBJ2-2, with 7 bases lining up with TRBD1. J gave up 2 bases and V 5 bases, and 2 bases lay outside the gene matches. The CDR3 sequence is 14 residues long. In germline, CDR1 is SEHNR, CDR2 FQNEAQ (reference sequence). The CDR3 nucleotides read TGTGCCAGCAGCAGGGACAGCAACACCGGGGAGCTGTTTTTT. Residues: CASSRDSNTGELFF.

CDR3 residues: CASSADRAGGQPQHF. The CDR3 DNA sequence: TGTGCCAGCAGCGCAGACAGGGCGGGGGGTCAGCCCCAGCATTTT. J is TRBJ1-5 and V is TRBV2; 7 bases are a match to TRBD1. Germline CDR1 is SNHLY and CDR2 is FYNNEI. The CDR3 length is 15 residues. The J segment lost 6 bases and the V segment lost 6 bases, leaving 11 bases of the junction unmatched.

This rearrangement joins TRBV5-1 to TRBJ2-5, with D perhaps being TRBD1 or TRBD2 (5 bases each). The germline CDR1 and CDR2 sequences are SGHRS and YFSETQ. The length of the CDR3 is 15 residues. V was clipped by 2 bases and J by 4 bases, with 15 bases between them. The CDR3 loop is CASSLRGLSRETQYF. In DNA, the CDR3 is TGCGCCAGCAGCTTACGGGGCCTTAGTAGAGAGACCCAGTACTTC.

In this sample, this clonotype turned up a few times. This chain joins TRBV29-1 and TRBJ1-5; possibly TRBD1 for D (5 bases). V was pared by 6 bases and J by 5 bases, with 14 bases between. The V gene's germline CDR1 is SQVTM and CDR2 ANQGSEA. This CDR3 is built from 13 residues. CDR3 residues: CSVSSGPDQPQHF. The CDR3 DNA sequence: TGCAGCGTCTCTTCAGGGCCCGATCAGCCCCAGCATTTT. The variable domain in full, with the rest retrieved from reference TRBV29-1 and TRBJ1-5, is SAVISQKPSRDICQRGTSLTIQCQVDSQVTMMFWYRQQPGQSLTLIATANQGSEATYESGFVIDKFPISRPNLTFSTLTVSNMSPEDSSIYLCSVSSGPDQPQHFGDGTRLSIL.

The chain has TRBV5-6 and TRBJ2-2; no firm D call. Trimming took 4 bases from V and 8 from J, leaving 9 bases between them. This CDR3 contains 12 residues. Germline V gene lookup returns CDR1 SGHDT and CDR2 YYEEEE. For the CDR3, the DNA is TGTGCCAGCAGCATTCGTTATGGGGAGCTGTTTTTT. Protein: CASSIRYGELFF.

The chain recombines TRBV7-2 with TRBJ2-2, with D maybe TRBD2 (6 bases). Germline V gene lookup returns CDR1 SGHTA and CDR2 FQGNSA. The CDR3 consists of 16 residues. Trimming stripped 6 bases from V and 1 base from J, with 15 bases between. For the CDR3, the DNA is TGTGCCAGCAGTGCGTTCGCGGGGATGAACACCGGGGAGCTGTTTTTT. Encoded protein: CASSAFAGMNTGELFF.

J is TRBJ1-2 and V is TRBV20-1, with D uncertain. Germline CDR1 DFQATT, CDR2 SNEGSKA (reference sequence). The germline V and J ends were trimmed by 1 base and 7 bases, with 13 bases remaining between them. The CDR3 loop spans 13 amino acids. Here the CDR3 reads CSARGDWDSGYTF. In nucleotides, the CDR3 is TGCAGTGCTAGAGGCGACTGGGATTCTGGCTACACCTTC.

This sequence joins TRBV4-1 and TRBJ1-5; 10 bases are shared with TRBD1. Germline CDR1 MGHRA, CDR2 YSYEKL. The CDR3 covers 14 residues. V shed 5 bases and J 4 bases; nucleotides not matched to a gene: 2. Written as DNA, the CDR3 is TGCGCCAGCAGCGGGGGACAGGGGAATCAGCCCCAGCATTTT. It codes for CASSGGQGNQPQHF.

This clonotype has a handful of counts. This CDR3 is CASSPQGARTEAFF. DNA for the CDR3: TGTGCCAGCAGCCCCCAGGGGGCGCGCACTGAAGCTTTCTTT. This rearrangement joins TRBV7-2 to TRBJ1-1; TRBD1 matches 8 bases. Losses at the gene ends were 5 bases for V and 4 bases for J; bases not matched to a gene: 6. Germline CDR1 and CDR2: SGHTA and FQGNSA. This CDR3 is 14 amino acids long.

In this sample, this clonotype turned up a few times. The gene calls are TRBV18 and TRBJ2-3; 12 positions agree with TRBD1. Germline-derived CDR1 and CDR2 are KGHSH and LQKENI. Trimming at V came to 3 bases and at J to 14 bases, leaving 9 bases not matched to a gene. The CDR3 totals 14 residues. The CDR3 reads CASSPSGQGAPTYF. DNA for the CDR3: TGTGCCAGCTCACCCTCGGGACAGGGGGCGCCTACGTATTTT.

The chain combines TRBV2 with TRBJ2-7, with D perhaps matching TRBD1 or TRBD2 (6 bases each). The CDR3 sequence is 14 residues long. Trimming shortened V by 4 bases and J by 4 bases, and 14 bases separated the two germline ends. Germline V CDR1 and CDR2: SNHLY, FYNNEI. This CDR3 is CASSVEGGPYEQYF. In DNA, the CDR3 is TGTGCCAGCAGTGTTGAAGGGGGGCCTTACGAGCAGTACTTC.